This T cell receptor (beta chain) was recovered during a study of identical twins. Study observations and caveats: Researchers caution that invariant MAIT and iNKT cells could partly confound zero-insertion analyses.

This clonotype was seen ten or more times. Antigen specificity is unknown. MiXCR was run by TCRdb on the 5' RACE reads, yielding one entry per CDR3 protein. The table includes more than 650,000 distinct CDR3 sequences, less than 7% detected once. All donors were healthy Caucasians. The CDR3 runs 16 residues. V lost 1 base and J lost 2; bases outside the gene matches: 5. The germline V gene encodes CDR1 SGHTA and CDR2 FQGNSA. V usage is TRBV7-2 and J usage is TRBJ2-1; 7 nucleotides align to TRBD2. Sequenced material: naive T cells sorted from blood. The source is a man between 18 and 35 years old in good health. CDR3 sequence: CASSLEVGGTYNEQFF. CDR3 nucleotides: TGTGCCAGCAGCTTAGAGGTGGGGGGGACCTACAATGAGCAGTTCTTC.